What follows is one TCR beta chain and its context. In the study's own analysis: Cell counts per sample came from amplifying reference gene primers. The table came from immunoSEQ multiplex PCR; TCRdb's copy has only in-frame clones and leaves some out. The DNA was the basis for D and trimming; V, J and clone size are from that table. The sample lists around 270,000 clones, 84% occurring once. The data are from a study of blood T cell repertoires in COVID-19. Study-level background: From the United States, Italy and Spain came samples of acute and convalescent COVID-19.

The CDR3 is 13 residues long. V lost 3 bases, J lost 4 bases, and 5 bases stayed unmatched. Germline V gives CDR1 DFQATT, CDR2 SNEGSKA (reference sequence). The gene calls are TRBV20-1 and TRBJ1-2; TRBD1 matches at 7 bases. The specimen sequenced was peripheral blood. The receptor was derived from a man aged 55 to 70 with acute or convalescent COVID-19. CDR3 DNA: TGCAGTGCTAGTGACAGGGTCACCTATGGCTACACCTTC. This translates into CSASDRVTYGYTF.